The rows below give T cell receptor beta chains drawn from one sample of a study of blood T cell repertoires in COVID-19. Assay: immunoSEQ multiplex PCR; the TCRdb copy retains only in-frame clones and omits some. The table lists 95,000 to 110,000 clones, approximately 89% of them singletons. The sample comprised peripheral blood. These receptors all come from a woman aged 80 or over in a cohort sampled during active COVID-19. CDR3s include the opening cysteine and the closing phenylalanine or tryptophan. D genes are given only for firm matches. Size is stated for part of the rows, as once, few or many counts, or as a class when the clone is expanded.

j_call,clone_size,v_call,d_call,cdr3_nt,cdr3_aa
TRBJ2-7,.,TRBV5-1,TRBD1,TGCGCCAGCAGCCCCGACCGGGACAGGGGGCGCATCTCCAACGAGCAGTACTTC,CASSPDRDRGRISNEQYF
TRBJ2-2,.,TRBV24-1,TRBD1,TGTGCCACCAGTGATCCCGCCGGGACAGGGGGTTTCCCCGGGGAGCTGTTTTTT,CATSDPAGTGGFPGELFF
TRBJ2-1,.,TRBV28,TRBD2,TGTGCCAGCAGTCCAGGGACTAGCGGGAGGGCCCTGAATGAGCAGTTCTTC,CASSPGTSGRALNEQFF
TRBJ2-2,.,TRBV24-1,TRBD1,TGTGCCACCAGTGGGCGCAGGGGGAAGGGCACCGGGGAGCTGTTTTTT,CATSGRRGKGTGELFF
TRBJ2-7,.,TRBV6-1,TRBD1,TGTGCCAGCAGTGAAATCCTGGGACAGGCATACGAGCAGTACTTC,CASSEILGQAYEQYF
TRBJ2-7,few,TRBV30,.,TGTGCCTGGGCCAGGGGCCCCTACGAGCAGTACTTC,CAWARGPYEQYF
TRBJ1-2,.,TRBV7-2,.,TGTGCCAGCAGCTCTCTTCAGGGTGACTATGGCTACACCTTC,CASSSLQGDYGYTF
TRBJ2-3,.,TRBV20-1,TRBD2,TGCAGTGCTAGTAGCGGGACCGTGGATACGCAGTATTTT,CSASSGTVDTQYF
TRBJ1-1,.,TRBV7-6,TRBD1,TGTGCCAGCAGCTTAGGGACAGGGGGGGAAGCTTTCTTT,CASSLGTGGEAFF
TRBJ2-1,.,TRBV5-4,.,TGTGCCAGCAGCTTGGGGCTAGCGATGGGGAGTGAGCAGTTCTTC,CASSLGLAMGSEQFF
TRBJ2-1,.,TRBV5-6,.,TGTGCCAGCAGCCTTACACGTAATGAGCAGTTCTTC,CASSLTRNEQFF
TRBJ1-4,.,TRBV11-2,.,TGTGCCAGCAGCTCCCATCCCTTTGGAGGGGAAGGGAATGAAAAACTGTTTTTT,CASSSHPFGGEGNEKLFF
TRBJ1-5,.,TRBV18,TRBD1,TGTGCCAGTTCACAAGACAGGGACGGTCAGCCCCAGCATTTT,CASSQDRDGQPQHF
TRBJ1-4,once,TRBV29-1,.,TGCAGCTCGCGGGAATCTAATGAAAAACTGTTTTTT,CSSRESNEKLFF
TRBJ2-2,.,TRBV6-2/TRBV6-3,.,TGTGCCAGCAGTAGTTATATTGGCCCCGGGGAGCTGTTTTTT,CASSSYIGPGELFF
TRBJ2-5,once,TRBV28,.,TGTGCCAGCACCCCTTGGGAGGTCCAAGAGACCCAGTACTTC,CASTPWEVQETQYF
TRBJ1-2,.,TRBV27,.,TGTGCCAGCAGGGATATAGGGGTCTATGGCTACACCTTC,CASRDIGVYGYTF
TRBJ2-1,.,TRBV7-3,.,TGTGCCAGCAGTCGGACAGACTACAATGAGCAGTTCTTC,CASSRTDYNEQFF
TRBJ2-1,.,TRBV19,.,TGTGCCAGTGGCTCACCGCGGAATGAGCAGTTCTTC,CASGSPRNEQFF
TRBJ1-4,.,TRBV11-2,TRBD1,TGTGCCAGCACGGCCGCAGGGGGGAGGTGGGAAAAACTGTTTTTT,CASTAAGGRWEKLFF
TRBJ1-2,.,TRBV5-1,.,TGCGCCAGCAGCTTGGCTTCAGAAAATGGCTACACCTTC,CASSLASENGYTF
TRBJ2-2,.,TRBV4-2,TRBD1,TGTGCCAGCAGCCAAGCAGGACAGGGAATCGGGGAGCTGTTTTTT,CASSQAGQGIGELFF
TRBJ2-7,.,TRBV6-6,TRBD1,TGTGCCAGCAGTTCGGCAGGGGGCTTATACGAGCAGTACTTC,CASSSAGGLYEQYF
TRBJ1-5,.,TRBV12-3/TRBV12-4,.,TGTGCCAGCAGCGGACACCGCAATCAGCCCCAGCATTTT,CASSGHRNQPQHF
TRBJ2-7,.,TRBV11-3,TRBD2,TGTGCCAGCAGCTTAAACACGGGAGGTAACGAGCAGTACTTC,CASSLNTGGNEQYF
TRBJ2-7,.,TRBV18,.,TGTGCCAGCTCACCCTCTAGGGGCGAGCAGTACTTC,CASSPSRGEQYF
TRBJ2-5,.,TRBV30,TRBD2,TGTGCCTGGAGTGTGTCAGCGGGGGGGTTGGAGACCCAGTACTTC,CAWSVSAGGLETQYF
TRBJ2-7,.,TRBV1,.,TGCACCAGCAGCCAACCTCCGGGACACCGAACCTACGAGCAGTACTTC,CTSSQPPGHRTYEQYF
TRBJ1-5,.,TRBV5-6,TRBD1,TGTGCCAGCAGCTCATTAACCCCGGGACAGGGACCTCAGCCCCAGCATTTT,CASSSLTPGQGPQPQHF
TRBJ1-5,few,TRBV27,.,TGTGCCAGCAGTCGGGCAGGGGAGTACCATCAGCCCCAGCATTTT,CASSRAGEYHQPQHF
TRBJ1-2,.,TRBV7-9,.,TGTGCCAGCAAACGGTCGGCGGTCTCTGGCTACACCTTC,CASKRSAVSGYTF
TRBJ2-2,.,TRBV10-3,TRBD2,TGTGCCATCAGTGAGTCGGGACTAGCGGGAGTACAGGACACCGGGGAGCTGTTTTTT,CAISESGLAGVQDTGELFF
TRBJ1-5,.,TRBV4-1,.,TGCGCCAGCAGCCAAGAGGTCCGAGACACGAGAGTCTCTAATCAGCCCCAGCATTTT,CASSQEVRDTRVSNQPQHF
TRBJ1-2,.,TRBV5-1,.,TGCGCCAGCAGCACCCCTGACGGGGTAGACTATGGCTACACCTTC,CASSTPDGVDYGYTF
TRBJ2-2,once,TRBV21-1,.,TGTGCCAGCAGCAAAGAGGCAGGGGGCGAGATCGGGGAGCTGTTTTTT,CASSKEAGGEIGELFF
TRBJ1-3,once,TRBV3-1/TRBV3-2,.,TGTGCCAGCAGGGACGGGGGGACGTTAGGAAACACCATATATTTT,CASRDGGTLGNTIYF
TRBJ1-2,.,TRBV11-2,.,TGTGCCAGCAGCTTGGAAAGCGGGTATGGCTACACCTTC,CASSLESGYGYTF
TRBJ1-1,.,TRBV6-6,.,TGTGCCAGCAGCCGGACAGAGAACACTGAAGCTTTCTTT,CASSRTENTEAFF
TRBJ2-2,.,TRBV5-1,TRBD2,TGCGCCAGCAGCCAGGGACTAGCGGGGGGATCGAACACCGGGGAGCTGTTTTTT,CASSQGLAGGSNTGELFF
TRBJ1-1,once,TRBV9,.,TGTGCCAGCAGCGTAGCTCCGGAGGGAGGGAACACTGAAGCTTTCTTT,CASSVAPEGGNTEAFF
TRBJ2-5,.,TRBV5-1,.,TGCGCCAGCAGCTTGTTGGGAGGCCGTGAGACCCAGTACTTC,CASSLLGGRETQYF
TRBJ1-4,.,TRBV10-1,.,TGCGCCAGCAGTGATGGGAGGGGACCTAATGAAAAACTGTTTTTT,CASSDGRGPNEKLFF
TRBJ1-4,few,TRBV5-6,TRBD1,TGTGCCAGCAGCCGTAAAATGGGGACAGACCTAAATAATGAAAAACTGTTTTTT,CASSRKMGTDLNNEKLFF
TRBJ1-3,once,TRBV5-1,TRBD1,TGCGCCAGCAGCACCACAGGGGGCGCTGGAAACACCATATATTTT,CASSTTGGAGNTIYF
TRBJ2-6,.,TRBV11-3,.,TGTGCCAGCAGAGGGGCTGGGGCCAACGTCCTGACTTTC,CASRGAGANVLTF
TRBJ1-2,.,TRBV2,.,TGTGCCAGCACGTATGGCTACACCTTC,CASTYGYTF
TRBJ1-2,.,TRBV11-3,.,TGTGCCAGCACCGCCGAGATCCCCCGGGATGGCTACACCTTC,CASTAEIPRDGYTF
TRBJ2-2,.,TRBV7-3,.,TGTGCCAGCAGCTCACAAGGGGGCGGGGAGCTGTTTTTT,CASSSQGGGELFF
TRBJ1-5,.,TRBV20-1,TRBD1,TGCAGTGCAAGTGGACAGGGGAATCAGCCCCAGCATTTT,CSASGQGNQPQHF
TRBJ1-5,.,TRBV6-5,.,TGTGCCAGCACCCCCGGGAGTAGCAATCAGCCCCAGCATTTT,CASTPGSSNQPQHF
TRBJ2-7,.,TRBV4-2,TRBD2,TGTGCCAGCAGCCAAGATCCGGCTAGCGGGAGCTACGAGCAGTACTTC,CASSQDPASGSYEQYF
TRBJ1-5,.,TRBV18,TRBD1,TGTGCCAGCTCACTTACGGGACAGGGGGAGGGTCCCCAGCATTTT,CASSLTGQGEGPQHF